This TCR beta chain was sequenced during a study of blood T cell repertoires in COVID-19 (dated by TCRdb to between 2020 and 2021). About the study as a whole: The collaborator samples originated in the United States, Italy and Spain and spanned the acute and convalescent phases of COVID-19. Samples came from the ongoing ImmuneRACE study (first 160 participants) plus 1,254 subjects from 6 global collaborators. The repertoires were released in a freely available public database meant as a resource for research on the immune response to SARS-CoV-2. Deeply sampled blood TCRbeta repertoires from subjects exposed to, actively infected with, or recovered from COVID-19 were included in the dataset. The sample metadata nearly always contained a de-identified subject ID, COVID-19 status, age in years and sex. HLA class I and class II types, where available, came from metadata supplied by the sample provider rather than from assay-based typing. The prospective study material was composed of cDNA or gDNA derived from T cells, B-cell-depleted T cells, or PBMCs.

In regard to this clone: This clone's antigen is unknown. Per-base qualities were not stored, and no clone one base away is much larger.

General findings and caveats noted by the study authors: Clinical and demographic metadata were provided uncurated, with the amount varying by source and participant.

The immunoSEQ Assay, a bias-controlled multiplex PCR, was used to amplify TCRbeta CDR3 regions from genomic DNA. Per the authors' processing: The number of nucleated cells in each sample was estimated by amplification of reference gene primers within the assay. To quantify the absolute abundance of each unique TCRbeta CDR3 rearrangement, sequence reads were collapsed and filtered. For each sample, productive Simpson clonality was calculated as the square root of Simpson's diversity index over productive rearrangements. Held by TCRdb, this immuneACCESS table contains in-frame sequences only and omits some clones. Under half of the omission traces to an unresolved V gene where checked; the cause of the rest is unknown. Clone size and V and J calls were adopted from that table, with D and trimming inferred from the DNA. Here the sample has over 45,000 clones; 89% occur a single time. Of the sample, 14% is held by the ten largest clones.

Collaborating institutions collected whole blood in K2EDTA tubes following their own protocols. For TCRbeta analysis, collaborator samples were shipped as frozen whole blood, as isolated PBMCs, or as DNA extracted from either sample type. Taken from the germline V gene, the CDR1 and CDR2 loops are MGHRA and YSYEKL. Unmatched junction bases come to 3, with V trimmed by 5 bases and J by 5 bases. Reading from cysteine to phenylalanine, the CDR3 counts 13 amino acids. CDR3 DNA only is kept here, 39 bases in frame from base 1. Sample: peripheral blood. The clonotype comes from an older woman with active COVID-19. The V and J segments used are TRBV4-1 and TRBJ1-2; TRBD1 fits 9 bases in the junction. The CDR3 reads CASSSTGGYGYTF. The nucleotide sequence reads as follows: TGCGCCAGCAGCTCGACAGGGGGGTATGGCTACACCTTC.